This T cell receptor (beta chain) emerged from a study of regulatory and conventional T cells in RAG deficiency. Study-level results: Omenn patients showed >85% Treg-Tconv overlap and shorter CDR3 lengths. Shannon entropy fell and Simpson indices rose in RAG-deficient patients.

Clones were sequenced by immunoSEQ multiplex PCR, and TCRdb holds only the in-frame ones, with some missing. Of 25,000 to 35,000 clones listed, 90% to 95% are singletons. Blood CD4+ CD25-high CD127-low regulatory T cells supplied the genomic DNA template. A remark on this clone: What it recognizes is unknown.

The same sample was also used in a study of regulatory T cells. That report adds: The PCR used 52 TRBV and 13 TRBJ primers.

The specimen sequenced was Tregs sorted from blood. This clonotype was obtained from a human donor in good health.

The CDR3, as DNA: TGTGCCAGCAGTCGTCCCGGGACAGGGTTCAATGAGCAGTTCTTC. This gives the protein CASSRPGTGFNEQFF. This chain uses TRBV2 with TRBJ2-1; TRBD1 matches 9 bases. V shed 5 bases and J 6 bases; nucleotides not matched to a gene: 8. This CDR3 is 15 amino acids long. From germline, CDR1 is SNHLY and CDR2 FYNNEI.